A single sample is the source of the 24 T cell receptor beta chains below, sequenced in a study of blood T cells in healthy people across ages. It was with a sample-barcoded 5' primer and a J-beta primer mix that a second PCR of roughly 7 to 12 cycles was run. TCRdb independently ran MiXCR on the 5' RACE reads; one entry per CDR3 protein. Among approximately 1.5 million distinct CDR3 sequences, under 55% were seen once, and the ten largest hold under 5%. The sample comprised blood. Receptor source: a woman under 30 in good health.

The chain combines TRBV4-1 with TRBJ2-1; TRBD2 matches 12 bases. Per germline, CDR1 MGHRA and CDR2 YSYEKL. The CDR3 sequence is 17 residues long. V was clipped by 3 bases and J by 2 bases; unmatched bases: 5. CDR3 region: CASSHLTSGGPYNEQFF. CDR3 nucleotides: TGCGCCAGCAGCCACCTCACTAGCGGGGGGCCCTACAATGAGCAGTTCTTC.

This clonotype turned up a few times. A much larger clone lies one base from this, so it may be a read error. The chain combines TRBV4-2 with TRBJ2-3, with D tentatively TRBD1 or TRBD2 (5 bases each). With 6 bases removed from V and 0 bases from J, the gap between germline ends came to 13 bases. Germline assignment: CDR1 LGHNA and CDR2 YNFKEQ. The CDR3 contains 15 residues. The CDR3 loop is CASSVGPTSTDTQYF. CDR3 bases: TGTGCCAGCAGTGTGGGACCAACTAGCACAGATACGCAGTATTTT.

This clonotype was counted a few times. The gene calls are TRBV7-2 and TRBJ1-1, with TRBD1 identical over 7 bases. Unmatched junction bases numbered 7, after V lost 11 bases and J lost 1 base. The CDR3 extends over 13 amino acids. From germline, CDR1 is SGHTA and CDR2 FQGNSA. The CDR3 region is CAGGDRANTEAFF. The DNA of the CDR3 is TGTGCCGGAGGAGACAGGGCGAACACTGAAGCTTTCTTT.

In its sample, this clonotype was seen a few times. The chain links TRBV5-1 to TRBJ1-5; D remains unclear. The CDR3 runs 14 residues. V was cut by 5 bases and J by 4 bases, with 13 bases left in between. Germline V CDR1 and CDR2: SGHRS, YFSETQ. The CDR3 DNA follows: TGCGCCAGCAGGTTACAGTACTTTAATCAGCCCCAGCATTTT. It encodes CASRLQYFNQPQHF.

The rearrangement links TRBV12-3 or TRBV12-4 to TRBJ1-5; the D gene is possibly TRBD1 (5 bases). The CDR3 runs 15 residues. V was cut by 3 bases and J by 2 bases, with 11 bases left in between. The CDR3 reads CASSFGIGGNQPQHF. In nucleotides, the CDR3 is TGTGCCAGCAGTTTCGGAATAGGGGGCAATCAGCCCCAGCATTTT.

The V gene is TRBV6-6, the J gene TRBJ1-4; D remains ambiguous. V was pared by 6 bases and J by 5 bases, with 4 bases between. Germline CDR1 reads MNHNY; CDR2 reads SVGAGI (reference sequence). The CDR3 extends over 11 amino acids. The CDR3 nucleotides are TGTGCCAGCAGGGTAAATGAAAAACTGTTTTTT. This codes for CASRVNEKLFF.

The CDR3 reads CASSNHGQGVEETQFF. The CDR3 DNA sequence: TGTGCCAGCAGCAACCACGGACAGGGGGTAGAAGAGACCCAGTTCTTC. The chain employs TRBV11-2 and TRBJ2-1; 10 bases align to TRBD1. Germline V gives CDR1 SGHAT, CDR2 FQNNGV. The CDR3 runs to 16 residues. Unmatched junction bases numbered 17, after V lost 5 bases and J lost 13 bases.

The chain has TRBV29-1 and TRBJ2-2; D is unclear. Germline assignment: CDR1 SQVTM and CDR2 ANQGSEA. Trimming took 5 bases from V and 5 from J, leaving 9 bases between them. This CDR3 spans 12 amino acids. The CDR3 here is CSVWTATGELFF. The CDR3 coding sequence is TGCAGCGTTTGGACGGCTACCGGGGAGCTGTTTTTT.

The chain carries TRBV15 and TRBJ2-5; D possibly corresponds to TRBD2 (6 bases). This CDR3 spans 14 amino acids. CDR1 and CDR2 from the germline V gene are LNHNV and YYDKDF (reference sequence). V lost 2 bases to trimming and J lost 7 bases, with 14 bases between them. This CDR3 is CATSRFTGEGTQYF. CDR3 bases: TGTGCCACCAGCAGATTCACGGGGGAAGGGACCCAGTACTTC.

This clonotype was recorded at least ten times. J is TRBJ2-3 and V is TRBV4-1; the match to TRBD2 covers 7 bases. With 1 base clipped from V and 6 bases from J, the junction kept 7 bases outside the gene matches. Per germline, CDR1 MGHRA and CDR2 YSYEKL. The CDR3 sequence is 15 residues long. The CDR3 DNA reads as TGCGCCAGCAGCCAAGCCGAGGGAGGGCCTGATACGCAGTATTTT. Translating it yields CASSQAEGGPDTQYF.

V gene TRBV27 combines with J gene TRBJ2-1; 8 positions match TRBD1. The germline gives CDR1 MNHEY, CDR2 SMNVEV (reference sequence). The trim removed 3 bases at V and 6 bases at J, leaving 7 bases unmatched. The CDR3 is made up of 15 amino acids. CDR3 DNA: TGTGCCAGCAGTTTCGTCACAGGGGGTAGCAATGAGCAGTTCTTC. Translated: CASSFVTGGSNEQFF.

The chain combines TRBV7-8 with TRBJ2-1, with 12 bases identical to TRBD2. V lost 4 bases to trimming and J lost 2 bases; unmatched junction nucleotides: 6. CDR3 length equals 17 residues. Germline V gene sequence: CDR1 SGHVS, CDR2 FQNEAQ. The CDR3 protein is CASSYTLAGGPYNEQFF. The CDR3, as DNA: TGTGCCAGCAGCTATACACTAGCGGGGGGACCCTACAATGAGCAGTTCTTC. Using reference TRBV7-8 and TRBJ2-1 for the parts outside the CDR3, the full variable domain is GAGVSQSPRYKVAKRGQDVALRCDPISGHVSLFWYQQALGQGPEFLTYFQNEAQLDKSGLPSDRFFAERPEGSVSTLKIQRTQQEDSAVYLCASSYTLAGGPYNEQFFGPGTRLTVL.

The CDR3 is CASSTGTSSFPDTQYF. In DNA form, the CDR3 reads TGTGCCAGCAGCACAGGGACTAGCTCTTTCCCAGATACGCAGTATTTT. V and J are TRBV9 and TRBJ2-3, with 9 positions matching TRBD2. Trimming removed 4 bases from V and 4 bases from J; junction bases left unmatched: 10. Germline V gives CDR1 SGDLS, CDR2 YYNGEE. CDR3 length equals 16 residues.

This chain links TRBV6-5 with TRBJ2-3; 7 bases agree with TRBD2. The CDR3 has 14 amino acids. Trimming removed 10 bases from V and 1 base from J; junction bases left unmatched: 8. Germline CDR1 is MNHEY and CDR2 is SVGAGI. Written as DNA, the CDR3 is TGTGCCACCCAGGGACTACAGGGCACAGATACGCAGTATTTT. Translation gives CATQGLQGTDTQYF.

Only a few counts were recorded for this clonotype. This chain joins TRBV7-9 and TRBJ2-3; D gene uncertain. With 8 bases removed from V and 6 bases from J, the gap between germline ends came to 12 bases. The CDR3 covers 12 residues. Per the germline V gene, CDR1 is SEHNR and CDR2 is FQNEAQ (reference sequence). This CDR3 is CASGVTEDTQYF. CDR3 coding DNA: TGTGCCAGCGGAGTAACCGAGGATACGCAGTATTTT. The full variable domain, its missing parts supplied by reference TRBV7-9 and TRBJ2-3, is DTGVSQNPRHKITKRGQNVTFRCDPISEHNRLYWYRQTLGQGPEFLTYFQNEAQLEKSRLLSDRFSAERPKGSFSTLEIQRTEQGDSAMYLCASGVTEDTQYFGPGTRLTVL.

The chain uses TRBV27 and TRBJ2-3; possibly TRBD2 for D (5 bases). The CDR3 totals 14 residues. The ends were cut back, 6 bases at V and 4 bases at J, with 14 bases in the middle. The germline V gene has CDR1 MNHEY and CDR2 SMNVEV (reference sequence). The CDR3 DNA follows: TGTGCCAGCAGCACCCTACTAGGTCCAGATACGCAGTATTTT. This gives the protein CASSTLLGPDTQYF.

The rearrangement uses TRBV6-2 or TRBV6-3 and TRBJ2-5; tentative D call: TRBD1 (6 bases). Germline lookup yields CDR1 MNHEY and CDR2 SVGEGT. Trimming removed 0 bases at V and 11 bases at J, with 22 bases between. CDR3 size: 16 residues. The CDR3 region is CASSYSGATPYNEQYF. CDR3 sequence (DNA): TGTGCCAGCAGTTACTCGGGGGCCACTCCCTACAATGAGCAGTACTTC.

This clonotype occurred once. Being one base from a much bigger clone, this may be a read error. CDR3 DNA sequence: TGCAGTGCTGCCGGGAGACTGTTAGCGAGGTTCTCCGACGGTGAGCAGTTCTTC. Its translation is CSAAGRLLARFSDGEQFF. The chain carries TRBV20-1 and TRBJ2-1; TRBD2 might be the D (6 bases). Per the germline V gene, CDR1 is DFQATT and CDR2 is SNEGSKA (reference sequence). The length of the CDR3 is 18 residues. With 5 bases removed from V and 9 bases from J, the gap between germline ends came to 32 bases.

The V and J genes are TRBV4-2 and TRBJ2-7; a weak D match, TRBD1 (6 bases). The CDR3 has 14 amino acids. V was cut by 5 bases and J by 4 bases, with 15 bases left in between. Germline V gene lookup returns CDR1 LGHNA and CDR2 YNFKEQ. The CDR3: CASSRKDSAYEQYF. The CDR3, as DNA: TGTGCCAGCAGCAGGAAGGACAGCGCTTACGAGCAGTACTTC.

J is TRBJ2-7 and V is TRBV12-3 or TRBV12-4; D is perhaps TRBD2 (5 bases). Trimming removed 2 bases from V and 4 bases from J, with 27 bases in between. This CDR3 spans 19 amino acids. The CDR3 region is CASSLRQVGNPNRRYEQYF. In DNA, the CDR3 is TGTGCCAGCAGTTTACGGCAGGTGGGGAACCCCAACCGGAGGTACGAGCAGTACTTC.

This clonotype has more than one count but fewer than ten. This chain uses TRBV20-1 with TRBJ2-7; 9 bases align to TRBD2. J gave up 2 bases and V 2 bases, and 7 bases lay outside the gene matches. CDR1 DFQATT and CDR2 SNEGSKA come from the germline V gene (reference sequence). This CDR3 region has 15 residues. The CDR3 reads CSARKLAGLPYEQYF. The DNA of the CDR3 is TGCAGTGCTAGAAAGCTAGCGGGGTTACCCTACGAGCAGTACTTC.

The V call is TRBV25-1, the J call TRBJ2-1; no clear D gene. The J call may be mistaken, given a closer DNA end match to TRBJ2-7. CDR1 and CDR2 (germline): MGHDK, SYGVNS. The CDR3 loop spans 11 amino acids. CDR3: CASSPICEQYF. The CDR3 DNA is TGTGCCAGCAGTCCTATCTGCGAGCAGTACTTC.

This rearrangement joins TRBV20-1 to TRBJ2-4, with 8 bases identical to TRBD1. The J call may be mistaken, given a closer DNA end match to TRBJ2-7. The length of the CDR3 is 13 residues. Looked up from germline, CDR1 is DFQATT and CDR2 is SNEGSKA (reference sequence). The CDR3, as DNA: TGCAGTGCTACGGACAGGGCCCCCTACGAGCAGTACTTC. Its translation is CSATDRAPYEQYF.

This chain uses TRBV5-1 with TRBJ2-5; 15 nucleotides agree with TRBD2. This CDR3 contains 17 residues. With V trimmed by 4 bases and J by 2 bases, 6 bases remained unmatched. Germline CDR1 and CDR2: SGHRS and YFSETQ. CDR3 residues: CASSRGLAGGLQETQYF. CDR3 coding DNA: TGCGCCAGCAGCCGGGGACTAGCGGGAGGCCTGCAAGAGACCCAGTACTTC.